This T cell receptor beta chain comes out of a study of blood T cell repertoires in COVID-19. Whole-study context: Some COVID-19 samples were acute and others convalescent; all came from the United States, Italy and Spain.

Method: immunoSEQ multiplex PCR; TCRdb's copy keeps in-frame clones and lacks some. The sample shows about 170,000 clones, 90% of them seen only once. The CDR3 runs 17 residues. V gave up 5 bases and J gave up 7 bases; unmatched junction bases: 10. CDR1 is MNHNY, CDR2 SVGAGI, per germline (reference sequence). The V gene is TRBV6-6, the J gene TRBJ2-1; 14 positions match TRBD2. The clonotype comes from a man in his fifties with acute or convalescent COVID-19. Sequencing input: peripheral blood. Here the CDR3 reads CASSPPGLAGDGNEQFF. The CDR3 DNA sequence: TGTGCCAGCAGTCCCCCGGGACTAGCGGGAGATGGGAATGAGCAGTTCTTC.